This entry lists 26 T cell receptor beta chains sequenced from one sample in a study of blood T cell repertoires in COVID-19. TCRdb's table, derived via immunoSEQ multiplex PCR, lists solely in-frame clones and lacks some. The sample includes 200,000 to 250,000 clones, approximately 84% of them seen just once. Sequencing was done on a sample of PBMCs or T cells enriched from blood (not recorded which). The receptors come from a man aged 55 to 70 who had recovered from COVID-19.

This chain links TRBV19 with TRBJ2-1; TRBD1 aligns across 8 bases. Germline lookup yields CDR1 LNHDA and CDR2 SQIVND (reference sequence). The J segment lost 2 bases and the V segment lost 1 base, leaving 4 bases of the junction unmatched. The CDR3 length is 16 residues. The DNA for the CDR3 is TGTGCCAGTAGTATAGGGTGGGGACAGGCCTACAATGAGCAGTTCTTC. Protein: CASSIGWGQAYNEQFF.

The chain recombines TRBV28 with TRBJ1-5, with TRBD1 as a possible D gene (5 bases). The CDR3 has 15 amino acids. Per the germline V gene, CDR1 is MDHEN and CDR2 is SYDVKM. The V and J ends lost 5 bases and 3 bases respectively, with 14 bases between them. The CDR3 sequence is CASSPGGVYNQPQHF. CDR3 DNA sequence: TGTGCCAGCAGTCCCGGGGGGGTTTACAATCAGCCCCAGCATTTT.

The chain employs TRBV27 and TRBJ1-2; the D gene is possibly TRBD1 (5 bases). CDR1 MNHEY and CDR2 SMNVEV come from the germline V gene (reference sequence). V gave up 5 bases and J gave up 3 bases, with 13 bases separating them. The CDR3 is made up of 14 amino acids. CDR3: CASSPSGTYYGYTF. The CDR3 DNA follows: TGTGCCAGCAGTCCATCCGGGACTTACTATGGCTACACCTTC.

This chain links TRBV12-3 or TRBV12-4 with TRBJ2-7; D is unclear. Between the trimmed V and J ends, which lost 3 bases and 6 bases, there was a span of 12 bases. The CDR3 consists of 13 residues. The CDR3 coding sequence is TGTGCCAGCAGTTTGCACAGTCTTAGCGAGCAGTACTTC. Protein sequence: CASSLHSLSEQYF.

This sequence joins TRBV19 and TRBJ1-3; D not certain. Looked up from germline, CDR1 is LNHDA and CDR2 is SQIVND (reference sequence). The CDR3 consists of 12 residues. With 5 bases removed from V and 4 bases from J, the gap between germline ends came to 6 bases. DNA of the CDR3: TGTGCCAGTAGTGGCGGAGGAAACACCATATATTTT. Translated: CASSGGGNTIYF.

V is TRBV7-2 and J is TRBJ2-1; 8 bases match TRBD1. This CDR3 spans 15 amino acids. CDR1 and CDR2 (germline): SGHTA, FQGNSA. Trimming at V came to 5 bases and at J to 5 bases, leaving 8 bases not matched to a gene. The CDR3 DNA reads as TGTGCCAGCAGCATCGGACAGGGTCACCACAATGAGCAGTTCTTC. As protein: CASSIGQGHHNEQFF.

In nucleotides, the CDR3 is TGTGCCATCAGTGAAGAGGGACAAGTGAACACCGGGGAGCTGTTTTTT. Residues: CAISEEGQVNTGELFF. V usage is TRBV10-3 and J usage is TRBJ2-2, with D possibly matching TRBD1 (6 bases). Deletions cut 3 bases from V and 1 base from J, with 12 bases between. CDR3 length equals 16 residues. Germline V gene sequence: CDR1 ENHRY, CDR2 SYGVKD.

This chain connects TRBV2 to TRBJ2-1, with D maybe TRBD2 (7 bases). V was clipped by 8 bases and J by 7 bases, with 18 bases between them. Per germline, CDR1 SNHLY and CDR2 FYNNEI. The CDR3 has 14 residues. The CDR3: CASHLGGAGNEQFF. The DNA of the CDR3 is TGTGCCAGCCATTTGGGGGGGGCCGGGAATGAGCAGTTCTTC.

The chain uses TRBV7-8 and TRBJ1-5, with no clear D. Trimming shortened V by 5 bases and J by 4 bases, and 15 bases separated the two germline ends. In germline, CDR1 is SGHVS, CDR2 FQNEAQ. The CDR3 runs to 15 residues. The CDR3 protein is CASSPRVFGNQPQHF. CDR3 nucleotides: TGTGCCAGCAGCCCACGGGTCTTTGGGAATCAGCCCCAGCATTTT.

The J gene is TRBJ1-1, the V gene TRBV29-1; D not resolved. CDR1 and CDR2 from the germline V gene are SQVTM and ANQGSEA. This CDR3 has 14 amino acids. V was cut by 0 bases and J by 4 bases, with 12 bases left in between. The CDR3, as DNA: TGCAGCGTTGAAGATCATCCAAGCGGCACTGAAGCTTTCTTT. This translates into CSVEDHPSGTEAFF. The whole variable domain, filled in from reference TRBV29-1 and TRBJ1-1, reads SAVISQKPSRDICQRGTSLTIQCQVDSQVTMMFWYRQQPGQSLTLIATANQGSEATYESGFVIDKFPISRPNLTFSTLTVSNMSPEDSSIYLCSVEDHPSGTEAFFGQGTRLTVV.

The rearrangement joins TRBV5-6 to TRBJ1-1; 8 nucleotides align to TRBD1. The CDR3 extends over 14 amino acids. Losses at the gene ends were 4 bases for V and 4 bases for J; bases not matched to a gene: 6. CDR1 is SGHDT, CDR2 YYEEEE, per germline. The CDR3 sequence is CASSGGQGGTEAFF. The DNA of the CDR3 is TGTGCCAGCAGCGGCGGACAGGGCGGCACTGAAGCTTTCTTT. Filled out from reference TRBV5-6 and TRBJ1-1, the complete variable domain reads DAGVTQSPTHLIKTRGQQVTLRCSPKSGHDTVSWYQQALGQGPQFIFQYYEEEERQRGNFPDRFSGHQFPNYSSELNVNALLLGDSALYLCASSGGQGGTEAFFGQGTRLTVV.

The chain combines TRBV6-5 with TRBJ1-1; 9 bases align to TRBD1. The junction had 7 bases not matched to a gene; V was cut back by 5 bases and J by 3 bases. Germline assignment: CDR1 MNHEY and CDR2 SVGAGI. The CDR3 totals 15 residues. The CDR3 region is CASSTRTGEDTEAFF. The CDR3 bases are TGTGCCAGCAGTACCAGGACAGGGGAGGACACTGAAGCTTTCTTT.

The J gene is TRBJ2-6, the V gene TRBV4-1; D is perhaps TRBD2 (5 bases). The CDR3 has 17 residues. Germline-derived CDR1 and CDR2 are MGHRA and YSYEKL. Trimming removed 0 bases from V and 1 base from J, with 10 bases in between. CDR3 sequence: CASSQEGAASGANVLTF. CDR3 sequence (DNA): TGCGCCAGCAGCCAAGAGGGAGCAGCTTCTGGGGCCAACGTCCTGACTTTC.

A few counts support this clone. This chain uses TRBV15 with TRBJ1-2; 7 bases map to TRBD1. The trim removed 3 bases at V and 0 bases at J, leaving 1 base unmatched. The V gene's germline CDR1 is LNHNV and CDR2 YYDKDF (reference sequence). There are 14 residues in the CDR3. CDR3 sequence reads: CATSRGQTNYGYTF. CDR3 nucleotides: TGTGCCACCAGCAGGGGACAGACTAACTATGGCTACACCTTC. Looking up the rest from reference TRBV15 and TRBJ1-2 gives the full variable domain: DAMVIQNPRYQVTQFGKPVTLSCSQTLNHNVMYWYQQKSSQAPKLLFHYYDKDFNNEADTPDNFQSRRPNTSFCFLDIRSPGLGDTAMYLCATSRGQTNYGYTFGSGTRLTVV.

The chain links TRBV7-8 to TRBJ1-5; 7 bases align to TRBD1. There are 16 residues in the CDR3. The germline V gene has CDR1 SGHVS and CDR2 FQNEAQ. Trimming took 7 bases from V and 0 from J; bases not matched to a gene: 9. CDR3 sequence reads: CASIPTGIHSNQPQHF. DNA of the CDR3: TGTGCCAGCATCCCGACAGGGATACATAGCAATCAGCCCCAGCATTTT.

The rearrangement joins TRBV12-3 or TRBV12-4 to TRBJ1-1, with a tentative D call TRBD1 (6 bases). The CDR3 runs to 13 residues. V lost 4 bases and J 6 bases, leaving 12 bases between the germline ends. DNA for the CDR3: TGTGCCAGCAGTTATACAGGGAGAGCTGAAGCTTTCTTT. This codes for CASSYTGRAEAFF.

V gene TRBV24-1 combines with J gene TRBJ2-3; TRBD2 might be the D (6 bases). The V end lost 7 bases, the J end lost 1 base, and 14 bases lay between the germline ends. CDR3 size: 15 residues. CDR1 is KGHDR, CDR2 SFDVKD, per germline. The CDR3 loop reads CATRGMRGGTDTQYF. The CDR3 coding sequence is TGTGCCACCAGGGGGATGCGGGGTGGCACAGATACGCAGTATTTT.

The chain is built from TRBV6-5 and TRBJ1-3; 7 nucleotides agree with TRBD1. Unmatched junction bases numbered 5, after V lost 6 bases and J lost 0 bases. The CDR3 is made up of 15 amino acids. Germline V gene sequence: CDR1 MNHEY, CDR2 SVGAGI. As DNA, the CDR3 is TGTGCCAGCAGCACGAGACAGGGCTCTGGAAACACCATATATTTT. As protein: CASSTRQGSGNTIYF.

The J gene is TRBJ2-1, the V gene TRBV30; 15 nucleotides line up with TRBD2. Germline V gene data show CDR1 as GTSNPN and CDR2 as SVGIG (reference sequence). J gave up 2 bases and V 4 bases, and 6 bases lay outside the gene matches. CDR3 length equals 17 residues. CDR3 sequence: CAWKGLAGGTPYNEQFF. DNA for the CDR3: TGTGCCTGGAAGGGACTAGCGGGGGGCACCCCCTACAATGAGCAGTTCTTC.

This chain uses TRBV2 with TRBJ1-5; D gene unclear. CDR1 SNHLY and CDR2 FYNNEI come from the germline V gene. CDR3 size: 13 residues. V lost 7 bases to trimming and J lost 3 bases, with 10 bases between them. The CDR3 region has the DNA TGTGCCAGCACGGTAGACAACAATCAGCCCCAGCATTTT. Protein: CASTVDNNQPQHF.

The CDR3 region has the DNA TGTGCCAGCAGCTTAGGTGCGGGACAGGGAATGCATGGCTACACCTTC. As protein: CASSLGAGQGMHGYTF. This chain joins TRBV7-9 and TRBJ1-2; 9 bases are shared with TRBD1. The CDR3 is made up of 16 amino acids. The germline gives CDR1 SEHNR, CDR2 FQNEAQ (reference sequence). The V segment lost 1 base and the J segment 6 bases; nucleotides outside the gene matches: 9.

The chain is built from TRBV19 and TRBJ2-3; the match to TRBD2 covers 7 bases. CDR1 and CDR2 (germline): LNHDA, SQIVND (reference sequence). With 3 bases clipped from V and 4 bases from J, the junction kept 4 bases outside the gene matches. The CDR3 has 14 amino acids. CDR3 protein: CASSMGGAADTQYF. CDR3 DNA sequence: TGTGCCAGTAGTATGGGAGGGGCAGCAGATACGCAGTATTTT.

In nucleotides, the CDR3 is TGTGCCAGCAGCCTGACAGGGTTACACAATGAGCAGTTCTTC. Encoded protein: CASSLTGLHNEQFF. The chain carries TRBV11-2 and TRBJ2-1; the match to TRBD1 covers 7 bases. J gave up 5 bases and V 5 bases, and 6 bases lay outside the gene matches. Germline V CDR1 and CDR2: SGHAT, FQNNGV. CDR3 length: 14 amino acids.

This clone was detected once. The chain joins TRBV27 to TRBJ1-6; TRBD1 agrees at 10 bases. Germline lookup yields CDR1 MNHEY and CDR2 SMNVEV (reference sequence). The CDR3 contains 15 residues. V shed 3 bases and J 8 bases; nucleotides not matched to a gene: 4. Here the CDR3 reads CASSFSGQGYSPLHF. Written as DNA, the CDR3 is TGTGCCAGCAGTTTCTCGGGACAGGGGTATTCACCCCTCCACTTT.

The chain couples TRBV5-1 to TRBJ1-1; 9 nucleotides match TRBD1. The CDR3 contains 13 residues. V shed 4 bases and J 10 bases; nucleotides not matched to a gene: 8. Germline loops: CDR1 SGHRS, CDR2 YFSETQ. The CDR3 here is CASSGGTGRGAFF. The CDR3 DNA sequence: TGCGCCAGCAGCGGCGGGACAGGGAGAGGAGCTTTCTTT.

In its sample, this clone was seen once. The chain joins TRBV10-1 to TRBJ1-5, with 8 positions matching TRBD1. In germline, CDR1 is WNHNN, CDR2 SYGVQD (reference sequence). V was clipped by 0 bases and J by 7 bases; unmatched bases: 8. The CDR3 runs 16 residues. The CDR3, as DNA: TGCGCCAGCAGTGAGTCGGTCAGGGGGCTCACCCAGCCCCAGCATTTT. Translating it yields CASSESVRGLTQPQHF.